Listed below are T cell receptor beta chains from one sample, sequenced in a study of blood T cell repertoires in COVID-19. The protocol was immunoSEQ multiplex PCR, while the TCRdb copy is restricted to in-frame clones and leaves out a portion. The sample holds under 200,000 clones, 84% seen once. The specimen sequenced was PBMCs or T cells enriched from blood (not recorded which). These receptors all come from a woman aged 45-65 years who had recovered from COVID-19. The CDR3 runs from the conserved cysteine through the conserved F or W. D genes are given only for firm matches. Where a row states a size, it is once, few, many or the class of an expanded clone; other rows omit it.

V,J,D,length,size,DNA,CDR3
TRBV18,TRBJ2-5,TRBD2,17,.,TGTGCCAGCTCACCCGTACTAGCGGGGGGCCCTCAAGAGACCCAGTACTTC,CASSPVLAGGPQETQYF
TRBV12-5,TRBJ2-6,.,17,.,TGTGCTAGTGGTAGGGGGGGTAACCTACCTGGGGCCAACGTCCTGACTTTC,CASGRGGNLPGANVLTF
TRBV7-9,TRBJ1-2,.,12,.,TGTGCCAGCAGCTCGGGAGCGAATGGCTACACCTTC,CASSSGANGYTF
TRBV7-9,TRBJ1-2,TRBD1,13,once,TGTGCCAGCAATAAGGACAGGGCCTATGGCTACACCTTC,CASNKDRAYGYTF
TRBV5-8,TRBJ1-2,.,15,.,TGTGCCAGCAGCTTGGGGACACGACCACGCTATGGCTACACCTTC,CASSLGTRPRYGYTF
TRBV5-1,TRBJ2-3,TRBD2,17,.,TGCGCCAGCAGCTTGGGAGTAGCGGGGGACAACACAGATACGCAGTATTTT,CASSLGVAGDNTDTQYF
TRBV19,TRBJ2-1,.,16,.,TGTGCCAGTAGGCCAATCGACAGGTTGAACTACAATGAGCAGTTCTTC,CASRPIDRLNYNEQFF
TRBV6-4,TRBJ1-1,.,12,.,TGTGCCGGCTTCCGGGCGGGCACTGAAGCTTTCTTT,CAGFRAGTEAFF
TRBV2,TRBJ1-5,.,16,once,TGTGCCAGCAGTGTGACCAGTGGGGCAAAAAATCAGCCCCAGCATTTT,CASSVTSGAKNQPQHF
TRBV6-5,TRBJ2-7,TRBD1,15,.,TGTGCCAGCAGTTATGGGAACAGGGGGACGACGGGGCAGTACTTC,CASSYGNRGTTGQYF
TRBV5-6,TRBJ1-4,.,14,.,TGTGCCAGCAGCGCGGGCGGAACTAATGAAAAACTGTTTTTT,CASSAGGTNEKLFF
TRBV6-4,TRBJ1-1,TRBD1,15,.,TGTGCCAGCAGGCAGACAGGGACGGGGAACACTGAAGCTTTCTTT,CASRQTGTGNTEAFF
TRBV6-5,TRBJ2-7,TRBD2,15,.,TGTGCCAGCAGAAGACTAGCGGGAGTGGACTACGAGCAGTACTTC,CASRRLAGVDYEQYF
TRBV7-2,TRBJ2-7,.,12,.,TGTGCCAGCAGCCCAAACAGCTACGAGCAGTACTTC,CASSPNSYEQYF
TRBV19,TRBJ2-1,.,14,.,TGTGCCAGTAGTCCAGGGTTTCGGAACAATGAGCAGTTCTTC,CASSPGFRNNEQFF
TRBV3-1/TRBV3-2,TRBJ1-6,TRBD1,15,.,TGTGCCAGCAGCCGAGGACAGGGGAATAATTCACCCCTCCACTTT,CASSRGQGNNSPLHF
TRBV14,TRBJ2-2,.,13,.,TGTGCCAGCAGGTTCGAGTACACCGGGGAGCTGTTTTTT,CASRFEYTGELFF
TRBV6-5,TRBJ1-1,.,15,.,TGTGCCAGCAGAGCTCCGGGAGCAACTAACACTGAAGCTTTCTTT,CASRAPGATNTEAFF
TRBV12-3/TRBV12-4,TRBJ1-1,.,13,few,TGTGCCAGCAGGGAGCCAGGGGTCAGAGTAGCTTTCTTT,CASREPGVRVAFF
TRBV7-2,TRBJ1-5,.,13,.,TGTGCCAGCAGCGCACTACAGGGTAAGCCCCAGCATTTT,CASSALQGKPQHF
TRBV9,TRBJ2-3,TRBD1,16,few,TGTGCCAGCAGCGTCAACCGGGACAGTGGCACAGATACGCAGTATTTT,CASSVNRDSGTDTQYF
TRBV2,TRBJ2-1,TRBD2,15,.,TGTGCCAGCAGTGAACTAGCGGGAGGGTTCAGTGAGCAGTTCTTC,CASSELAGGFSEQFF
TRBV2,TRBJ1-6,.,13,.,TGTGCCACCAACACAGGAGGGAGTTCACCCCTCCACTTT,CATNTGGSSPLHF
TRBV19,TRBJ1-2,TRBD1,17,once,TGTGCCAGCCGAAATTTCCTCCCGGGACAGGGAGGCTATGGCTACACCTTC,CASRNFLPGQGGYGYTF
TRBV6-2/TRBV6-3,TRBJ2-2,TRBD2,16,.,TGTGCCAGCAGCTGGAGACTAGCGGCGAACACCGGGGAGCTGTTTTTT,CASSWRLAANTGELFF
TRBV28,TRBJ2-1,.,13,.,TGTGCCAGCAGGGGCGGGCGTTACAATGAGCAGTTCTTC,CASRGGRYNEQFF
TRBV6-6,TRBJ2-7,.,14,few,TGTGCCAGCAGTCCGGCTATTTCGGGCTACGAGCAGTACTTC,CASSPAISGYEQYF
TRBV25-1,TRBJ2-1,TRBD2,13,.,TGTGCCAGCAGTGATAAGCGGGAGCGCGGGCAGTTCTTC,CASSDKRERGQFF
TRBV4-3,TRBJ1-1,.,15,.,TGCGCCAGCAGCCAAGCCGACAGGATGACTGAGAAAGCTTTCTTT,CASSQADRMTEKAFF
TRBV6-5,TRBJ1-4,.,14,.,TGTGCCAGCAGTTACTCGACACAGATTGAAAAACTGTTTTTT,CASSYSTQIEKLFF
TRBV24-1,TRBJ1-5,.,14,few,TGTGCCACCAGTGATTTTCGTAGCAATCAGCCCCAGCATTTT,CATSDFRSNQPQHF
TRBV2,TRBJ2-1,TRBD1,15,.,TGTGCCAGCAGTGCCGGGACAGGTAGTGGTCATGAGCAGTTCTTC,CASSAGTGSGHEQFF
TRBV7-9,TRBJ1-2,TRBD1,11,.,TGTGCCAGCAGCTCAGGCGGGACAGAAGGATTC,CASSSGGTEGF
TRBV6-5,TRBJ1-2,.,14,few,TGTGCCAGCTTAGAAAGGGGGTCCCACCCCGGCTACACCTTC,CASLERGSHPGYTF
TRBV2,TRBJ2-2,.,13,.,TGTGCCAGCAGTGCAGGGAATACCGGGGAGCTGTTTTTT,CASSAGNTGELFF
TRBV6-6,TRBJ2-1,TRBD2,17,.,TGTGCCAGCAGTCAAAATCCGACTAGCGGCCACTACAATGAGCAGTTCTTC,CASSQNPTSGHYNEQFF
TRBV28,TRBJ1-2,TRBD1,15,.,TGTGCCAGCACCCCTGGGGACAGGCGTAACTATGGCTACACCTTC,CASTPGDRRNYGYTF
TRBV14,TRBJ2-5,TRBD1,13,few,TGTGCCAGCAGCCGTCGACAGGGAGAGACCCAGTACTTC,CASSRRQGETQYF
TRBV5-8,TRBJ2-7,.,12,.,TGTGCCAGCAGCTTGGCGAGTGGCGAGCAGTACTTC,CASSLASGEQYF